This T cell receptor beta chain was recorded in a study of regulatory T cells in long-lasting Graves disease. Study outcomes and limitations: When disease was persistent, TRBV28, TRBJ1-2 and TRBJ2-5 were the favored segments.

This CDR3 has 15 amino acids. The trim removed 4 bases at V and 9 bases at J, leaving 11 bases unmatched. Germline V gene data show CDR1 as SGHAT and CDR2 as FQNNGV. Described time point: newly diagnosed GD, antithyroid drugs for less than 3 months. Extracted PBMC RNA gave rise to the TCR library. This clonotype was observed many times. Its antigen is not known. Assembly of TCR beta libraries relied on iRepertoire HTBI primers together with Arm-PCR of CDR3 regions. TCRdb redid the calling of the multiplex PCR reads with MiXCR, one entry per CDR3 protein. The table includes 450,000 to 700,000 distinct CDR3 sequences, roughly 12% detected once. This sample also appeared in a second study, on T cells in Graves' hyperthyroidism and ophthalmopathy.

The TCR comes from a man in his thirties or forties with Graves disease. The input for sequencing was peripheral blood mononuclear cells (PBMCs), taken at new diagnosis, from a patient treated with antithyroid drugs. The chain employs TRBV11-2 and TRBJ1-5, with TRBD1 identical over 8 bases. CDR3 amino acids: CASSSARGPSRPQHF. CDR3 DNA sequence: TGTGCCAGCAGCTCAGCCAGGGGGCCCTCCCGGCCCCAGCATTTT.